These 3 T cell receptor beta chains were all obtained from the same sample, sequenced in a study of shared clonotypes between healthy human individuals. Clones were sequenced by immunoSEQ multiplex PCR, and TCRdb holds only the in-frame ones, with some missing. The profile shows around 940,000 clones, around 80% of them singletons. The sample taken for sequencing was memory CD4+ T cells sorted from blood. Regarding subset: CD45RA-negative fraction. The receptors shown here come from a man younger than 35 in good health.

The rearrangement joins TRBV18 to TRBJ2-2; no clear D. Germline V gives CDR1 KGHSH, CDR2 LQKENI. CDR3 length: 16 amino acids. With 6 bases removed from V and 10 bases from J, the gap between germline ends came to 24 bases. The CDR3 bases are TGTGCCAGCTCTCTAGGAAAAGGCAGCCCCGGAGCGGAGCTGTTTTTT. This sequence encodes CASSLGKGSPGAELFF.

V usage is TRBV19 and J usage is TRBJ1-4, with D perhaps matching TRBD1 (5 bases). The CDR3 covers 14 residues. V was shortened by 5 bases and J by 6 bases, with 13 bases between the two germline ends. Germline V gene lookup returns CDR1 LNHDA and CDR2 SQIVND (reference sequence). The CDR3 loop is CASSPWRDDEKLFF. The CDR3 coding sequence is TGTGCCAGTAGTCCTTGGCGGGACGATGAAAAACTGTTTTTT. The whole variable domain, filled in from reference TRBV19 and TRBJ1-4, reads DGGITQSPKYLFRKEGQNVTLSCEQNLNHDAMYWYRQDPGQGLRLIYYSQIVNDFQKGDIAEGYSVSREKKESFPLTVTSAQKNPTAFYLCASSPWRDDEKLFFGSGTQLSVL.

The V call is TRBV5-4, the J call TRBJ1-2, with 7 bases identical to TRBD1. The CDR3 runs 14 residues. Germline V gene lookup returns CDR1 SGHNT and CDR2 YYREEE (reference sequence). Germline trimming cut 4 bases from V and 4 bases from J; bases unmatched to any gene: 7. The CDR3 DNA reads TGTGCCAGCAGCACTCGGACAGGAGTCTATGGCTACACCTTC. It is translated as CASSTRTGVYGYTF.